The 31 T cell receptor beta chains below come from one sample, sequenced in a study of human T cells and chemical hapten exposure. Via MiXCR, TCRdb re-called the RACE reads, giving one row per CDR3 protein. Altogether about 90,000 distinct CDR3 sequences are present, roughly 10% being singletons, with the ten largest covering approximately 1%. Time point specified: patch test 3, about 24 weeks after DPC sensitization. As for treatment: therapeutic diphenylcyclopropenone sensitization with weekly scalp DPC. Sequences were derived from whole blood, sampled in connection with sensitization to the hapten diphenylcyclopropenone (DPC). These receptors were obtained from a woman aged 25 to 39 with alopecia areata. Some clones in this sample may be carry-over from other donors' samples.

This clonotype has only a few counts. The J gene is TRBJ1-2, the V gene TRBV29-1; possibly TRBD1 for D (5 bases). This CDR3 contains 13 residues. Germline CDR1 and CDR2: SQVTM and ANQGSEA. The V end was cut by 3 bases, the J end by 3 bases, with 11 bases between. CDR3 sequence (DNA): TGCAGCGTTGAGGGGGGTCTCTACTATGGCTACACCTTC. Amino acids: CSVEGGLYYGYTF.

This clonotype was seen only a few times. The V call is TRBV11-2, the J call TRBJ2-1; TRBD1 might be the D (6 bases). The CDR3 has 13 amino acids. The germline V gene encodes CDR1 SGHAT and CDR2 FQNNGV. Trimming removed 5 bases at V and 5 bases at J, with 10 bases between. This CDR3 reads CASSLRGNNEQFF. The CDR3 DNA is TGTGCCAGCAGCCTCAGGGGAAACAATGAGCAGTTCTTC.

The table lists this clonotype with many counts. The rearrangement uses TRBV28 and TRBJ1-1; maybe TRBD1 (5 bases). The germline CDR1 and CDR2 sequences are MDHEN and SYDVKM. This CDR3 is 12 amino acids long. V was shortened by 2 bases and J by 8 bases, with 9 bases between the two germline ends. In DNA form, the CDR3 reads TGTGCCAGCAGTTTAGGGAACAGGGAAGCTTTCTTT. It codes for CASSLGNREAFF.

This clonotype has a handful of counts. V gene TRBV7-2 combines with J gene TRBJ1-3; D remains unclear. Germline CDR1 reads SGHTA; CDR2 reads FQGNSA. V was pared by 6 bases and J by 2 bases, with 8 bases between. CDR3 length: 13 amino acids. The CDR3, as DNA: TGTGCCAGCAGGCCCACCCCTGGAAACACCATATATTTT. Its protein is CASRPTPGNTIYF.

The V call is TRBV21-1, the J call TRBJ2-2; the table's D call of TRBD1 was not tested on the DNA. TRBV21-1 is recorded as a pseudogene. The CDR3 has 18 residues. The DNA of the CDR3 is TGTGCCAGCAGCAACCCCTCTAGGGGTCAGGGTCAAACCGGGGAGCTGTTTTTT. Protein: CASSNPSRGQGQTGELFF.

This clonotype was picked up many times. This chain joins TRBV28 and TRBJ2-3; 9 bases fit TRBD2. Germline loops: CDR1 MDHEN, CDR2 SYDVKM. With 7 bases clipped from V and 0 bases from J, the junction kept 11 bases outside the gene matches. This CDR3 comprises 17 residues. CDR3 in DNA: TGTGCCAGCATCCCACAGGCTAGCGGGACCAGCACAGATACGCAGTATTTT. Its translation is CASIPQASGTSTDTQYF.

In this sample, this clonotype turned up many times. The J gene is TRBJ2-3, the V gene TRBV12-3 or TRBV12-4, with 7 bases matching TRBD1. The CDR3 runs to 16 residues. After removal of 5 bases from V and 3 bases from J, the junction contained 11 bases not matched to a gene. CDR3 in DNA: TGTGCCAGCAGTACGGGACAGTCCGTTGTGACAGATACGCAGTATTTT. Encoded protein: CASSTGQSVVTDTQYF.

Details on this clonotype: At one end the junction does not follow the germline gene, possibly because of a read error. The chain carries TRBV9 and TRBJ2-5; 12 bases fit TRBD2. Germline loops: CDR1 SGDLS, CDR2 YYNGEE. This CDR3 is built from 18 residues. The CDR3 nucleotides read TGTGCCAGCAGCGTCTATTCGGCGCTAGCGGGGGGGCAAGAGACCCAGTGCTTC. Protein product: CASSVYSALAGGQETQCF.

The CDR3 sequence is CSARALAGGYEQYF. CDR3 in DNA: TGCAGTGCTAGAGCTCTAGCGGGGGGCTACGAGCAGTACTTC. V gene TRBV20-1 combines with J gene TRBJ2-7; 11 bases agree with TRBD2. The CDR3 is 14 residues long. Unmatched junction bases numbered 2, after V lost 1 base and J lost 3 bases. Germline V gene data show CDR1 as DFQATT and CDR2 as SNEGSKA (reference sequence).

This clonotype was detected many times. CDR3 loop: CASRSGLLNQPQHF. The CDR3 DNA reads as TGTGCCAGTAGGTCGGGACTTTTAAATCAGCCCCAGCATTTT. The rearrangement joins TRBV19 to TRBJ1-5, with D possibly TRBD1 on 5 matching bases. The CDR3 covers 14 residues. Between the trimmed V and J ends, which lost 6 bases and 4 bases, there was a span of 13 bases. Germline V gene sequence: CDR1 LNHDA, CDR2 SQIVND (reference sequence).

A word on this clonotype: A read error may produce the germline difference seen at one junction end. The chain employs TRBV29-1 and TRBJ1-2; no clear D gene. CDR1 and CDR2 from the germline V gene are SQVTM and ANQGSEA. The CDR3 is 12 residues long. CDR3: CSVQKVWEGRLF. The CDR3 nucleotides are TGCAGCGTTCAGAAAGTGTGGGAAGGGCGGCTCTTC. Complete variable domain (other parts from reference TRBV29-1 and TRBJ1-2): SAVISQKPSRDICQRGTSLTIQCQVDSQVTMMFWYRQQPGQSLTLIATANQGSEATYESGFVIDKFPISRPNLTFSTLTVSNMSPEDSSIYLCSVQKVWEGRLFGSGTRLTVV.

This clonotype was recorded a few times. The rearrangement uses TRBV5-1 and TRBJ1-6; 7 bases are shared with TRBD1. Germline V CDR1 and CDR2: SGHRS, YFSETQ. This CDR3 comprises 13 residues. V dropped 3 bases and J dropped 8; count of bases not matched to a gene: 2. The CDR3 loop is CASSWDRDSPLHF. CDR3 DNA: TGCGCCAGCAGCTGGGACAGAGATTCACCCCTCCACTTT.

The V and J genes are TRBV28 and TRBJ1-2; D perhaps matches TRBD1 (5 bases). Germline CDR1 reads MDHEN; CDR2 reads SYDVKM. V gave up 8 bases and J gave up 4 bases, with 11 bases separating them. The CDR3 contains 12 residues. The CDR3 coding sequence is TGTGCCAGCGGGACTGGGGCCTATGGCTACACCTTC. It specifies CASGTGAYGYTF.

J is TRBJ2-3 and V is TRBV30, with TRBD1 matching 8 bases. The CDR3 sequence is 13 residues long. Trimming cost V 5 bases and J 4 bases; bases outside gene matches: 5. CDR1 and CDR2 from the germline V gene are GTSNPN and SVGIG (reference sequence). The CDR3 reads CAWVQGGPDTQYF. For the CDR3, the DNA is TGTGCCTGGGTACAGGGGGGTCCAGATACGCAGTATTTT.

This clonotype was observed at least ten times. V gene TRBV3-1 combines with J gene TRBJ2-3; D may be TRBD2 (6 bases). This CDR3 comprises 13 residues. Trimming pared 3 bases from V and 5 bases from J, leaving 9 bases between. CDR1 is LGHDT and CDR2 is YNNKEL in the germline V gene (reference sequence). CDR3 bases: TGTGCCAGCAGCCATATCGGGGGAGATACGCAGTATTTT. Its protein is CASSHIGGDTQYF.

V is TRBV29-1 and J is TRBJ2-3; weak D call: TRBD2 (6 bases). The CDR3 has 15 amino acids. Germline CDR1 is SQVTM and CDR2 is ANQGSEA. The V end was cut by 5 bases, the J end by 6 bases, with 21 bases between. The CDR3 DNA is TGCAGCGTTTCCGCCTACGGCGGGGCGGCTGATACGCAGTATTTT. Translated: CSVSAYGGAADTQYF.

In the case of this clonotype: A read error is likely, as this CDR3 ends without the conserved phenylalanine or tryptophan. The DNA is left out, because the CDR3 cannot be placed on it with certainty; the CDR3 is given as TCRdb lists it. The CDR3 sequence: CSVDDGGI. The gene calls are TRBV29-1 and TRBJ2-3; the D segment call TRBD1 is taken from the table without a DNA check. The CDR3 totals 8 residues, both ends included. CDR1 SQVTM and CDR2 ANQGSEA come from the germline V gene.

The table lists this clonotype with many counts. This chain joins TRBV6-2 or TRBV6-3 and TRBJ2-3, with 9 bases that match TRBD2. The CDR3 totals 17 residues. Trimming cost V 2 bases and J 4 bases; bases outside gene matches: 10. The V gene's germline CDR1 is MNHEY and CDR2 SVGEGT. Written as DNA, the CDR3 is TGTGCCAGCAGTTACCAGGCGGGAGGGCTGCGGGCAGATACGCAGTATTTT. Its protein is CASSYQAGGLRADTQYF.

This clonotype has ten or more counts. The gene calls are TRBV28 and TRBJ1-4, with D uncertain. Germline CDR1 reads MDHEN; CDR2 reads SYDVKM. The CDR3 totals 11 residues. Deletions cut 8 bases from V and 10 bases from J, with 11 bases between. CDR3 protein: CASQFEGKLFF. The CDR3 bases are TGTGCCAGCCAGTTTGAAGGAAAACTGTTTTTT.

In this sample, this clonotype turned up many times. J is TRBJ1-1 and V is TRBV7-9; D perhaps matches TRBD1 (5 bases). The CDR3 totals 10 residues. Per germline, CDR1 SEHNR and CDR2 FQNEAQ (reference sequence). Trimming removed 10 bases from V and 5 bases from J, with 8 bases in between. CDR3 in amino acids: CATRGTEAFF. The CDR3 DNA follows: TGTGCCACCCGGGGGACTGAAGCTTTCTTT.

The J gene is TRBJ2-7, the V gene TRBV28, with D hard to call. V dropped 6 bases and J dropped 2 bases, with 17 bases sitting between them. The CDR3 sequence is 15 residues long. Germline V lookup: CDR1 MDHEN, CDR2 SYDVKM. CDR3 DNA: TGTGCCAGCAGCCCCGCGGCGGCAGGCCCCTACGAGCAGTACTTC. It yields the protein CASSPAAAGPYEQYF. Drawing the rest from reference TRBV28 and TRBJ2-7, the complete variable domain is DVKVTQSSRYLVKRTGEKVFLECVQDMDHENMFWYRQDPGLGLRLIYFSYDVKMKEKGDIPEGYSVSREKKERFSLILESASTNQTSMYLCASSPAAAGPYEQYFGPGTRLTVT.

This clonotype was observed at least ten times. The rearrangement uses TRBV7-3 and TRBJ2-1; a weak D match, TRBD2 (5 bases). CDR1 SGHTA and CDR2 FQGTGA come from the germline V gene. Trimming cost V 4 bases and J 6 bases, with 16 bases left between them. This CDR3 region has 15 residues. The CDR3 is CASSSRGSAINEQFF. CDR3 bases: TGTGCCAGCAGCTCCCGGGGTAGCGCCATCAATGAGCAGTTCTTC.

In its sample, this clonotype was seen a few times. The rearrangement links TRBV6-2 or TRBV6-3 to TRBJ2-7; the match to TRBD2 covers 14 bases. From germline, CDR1 is MNHEY and CDR2 SVGEGT. The CDR3 loop spans 15 amino acids. The J segment lost 6 bases and the V segment lost 7 bases, leaving 8 bases of the junction unmatched. The CDR3 DNA is TGTGCCAGCACCCCCGGGACTAGCGGGAGTCGCGAGCAGTACTTC. This translates into CASTPGTSGSREQYF.

This clonotype came up a few times. The rearrangement joins TRBV4-3 to TRBJ2-5; 9 bases are a match to TRBD2. V shed 3 bases and J 5 bases; nucleotides not matched to a gene: 10. Looked up from germline, CDR1 is LGHNA and CDR2 is YSLEER. CDR3 length: 16 amino acids. The CDR3 sequence is CASSQSPKREEETQYF. In nucleotides, the CDR3 is TGCGCCAGCAGCCAGTCCCCGAAGCGGGAGGAGGAGACCCAGTACTTC.

Only a few counts were recorded for this clonotype. V usage is TRBV15 and J usage is TRBJ1-1; D is unresolved. V was cut by 0 bases and J by 2 bases, with 4 bases left in between. The CDR3 has 13 amino acids. Per germline, CDR1 LNHNV and CDR2 YYDKDF (reference sequence). The CDR3 is CATSRDINTEAFF. Written as DNA, the CDR3 is TGTGCCACCAGCAGAGATATCAACACTGAAGCTTTCTTT.

This clonotype was detected a few times. J is TRBJ1-2 and V is TRBV11-1; no reliable D call. The length of the CDR3 is 15 residues. Trimming shortened V by 2 bases and J by 8 bases, and 18 bases separated the two germline ends. The germline CDR1 and CDR2 sequences are SGHAT and FQDESV (reference sequence). DNA for the CDR3: TGTGCCAGCAGCTTATTGCACAGCTCCAGGCAAGGCTACACCTTC. It yields the protein CASSLLHSSRQGYTF.

In its sample, this clonotype was seen many times. V usage is TRBV21-1 and J usage is TRBJ2-5. TRBV21-1 is described as a pseudogene. The CDR3 contains 13 residues. In DNA form, the CDR3 reads TGTGCCAGCAGCAAAGGATTTCAAGAGACCCAGTACTTC. Protein: CASSKGFQETQYF.

The V call is TRBV5-1, the J call TRBJ2-5; no clear D. Trimming stripped 1 base from V and 3 bases from J, with 7 bases between. Germline lookup yields CDR1 SGHRS and CDR2 YFSETQ. The CDR3 is made up of 13 amino acids. CDR3: CASSLLAEETQYF. The CDR3 DNA follows: TGCGCCAGCAGCTTGTTAGCCGAAGAGACCCAGTACTTC.

This clonotype was found many times. This sequence joins TRBV24-1 and TRBJ2-3; possibly TRBD1 or TRBD2 for D (5 bases each). Per the germline V gene, CDR1 is KGHDR and CDR2 is SFDVKD. Trimming shortened V by 1 base and J by 3 bases, and 13 bases separated the two germline ends. The CDR3 spans 16 residues. The CDR3 sequence is CATSDLRGAGTDTQYF. CDR3 DNA: TGTGCCACCAGTGATTTAAGGGGCGCGGGTACAGATACGCAGTATTTT.

J is TRBJ2-3 and V is TRBV28, with a weak D call TRBD2 (7 bases). CDR3 size: 13 residues. Germline loops: CDR1 MDHEN, CDR2 SYDVKM. V lost 6 bases to trimming and J lost 3 bases, with 10 bases between them. This chain's CDR3 is CASRGGLTDTQYF. The CDR3 nucleotides are TGTGCCAGCAGGGGGGGGCTAACAGATACGCAGTATTTT.

Ten or more counts support this clonotype. In DNA form, the CDR3 reads TGTGCCAGCACTCCAACTAGCGTATACACCGGGGAGCTGTTTTTT. Its protein product is CASTPTSVYTGELFF. V usage is TRBV3-1 and J usage is TRBJ2-2, with 7 bases aligning to TRBD2. Looked up from germline, CDR1 is LGHDT and CDR2 is YNNKEL (reference sequence). Unmatched junction bases numbered 8, after V lost 7 bases and J lost 3 bases. The CDR3 runs 15 residues.